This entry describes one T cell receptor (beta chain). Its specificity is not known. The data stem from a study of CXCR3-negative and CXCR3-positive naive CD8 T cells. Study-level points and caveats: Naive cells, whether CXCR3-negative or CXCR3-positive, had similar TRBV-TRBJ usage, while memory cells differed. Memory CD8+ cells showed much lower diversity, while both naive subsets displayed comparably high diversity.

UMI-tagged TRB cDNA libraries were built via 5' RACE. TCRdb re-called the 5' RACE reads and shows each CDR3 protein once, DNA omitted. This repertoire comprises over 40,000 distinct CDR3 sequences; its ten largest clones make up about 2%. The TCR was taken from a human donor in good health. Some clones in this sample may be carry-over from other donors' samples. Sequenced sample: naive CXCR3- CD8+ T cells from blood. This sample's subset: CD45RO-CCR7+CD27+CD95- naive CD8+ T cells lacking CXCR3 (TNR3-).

This chain's CDR3 is CASSATEGAGARTDTQYF. This chain connects TRBV7-2 to TRBJ2-3; the TCRdb D gene call, TRBD1, has no DNA to confirm it. The CDR3 is 18 residues long. Per germline, CDR1 SGHTA and CDR2 FQGNSA.